The 5 T cell receptor beta chains given below trace back to one sample, sequenced in a study of CD4 and CD8 cells across lung adenocarcinoma regions. TCRdb called the PCR reads again in MiXCR, with one record for every CDR3 protein. The repertoire holds some 20,000 distinct CDR3 sequences, with less than 70% as singletons. The specimen was CD8+ T cells from the center of a lung tumor. Receptor source: a female donor with lung adenocarcinoma. The CD4 and CD8 labels of this study may be unreliable.

The CDR3 DNA reads as TGTGGCAGGTGTCCTAAAGACATTCAGTATTTC. Protein sequence: CGRCPKDIQYF. The chain has TRBV8-2 and TRBJ2-4; TRBD1 is the table's D call and was not checked against the DNA. TRBV8-2 is deemed a pseudogene. The length of the CDR3 is 11 residues.

A few counts support this clonotype. At one of its ends the junction is not consistent with the germline gene, which may arise from a read error. J is TRBJ2-3 and V is TRBV27; unclear D gene. The CDR3 length is 11 residues. Germline V gene lookup returns CDR1 MNHEY and CDR2 SMNVEV (reference sequence). The CDR3: CGSRDPDTQYF. The CDR3 region has the DNA TGTGGCAGCCGTGACCCAGATACCCAGTACTTT.

This clonotype was found a few times. The chain employs TRBV9 and TRBJ2-2, with unresolved D. The V and J ends lost 4 bases and 3 bases respectively, with 4 bases between them. The germline gives CDR1 SGDLS, CDR2 YYNGEE. The CDR3 runs to 12 residues. The CDR3 sequence: CASSKHTGELFF. CDR3 DNA sequence: TGTGCCAGCAGCAAACACACCGGGGAGCTGTTTTTT. Together with reference TRBV9 and TRBJ2-2, the CDR3 gives the full variable domain: DSGVTQTPKHLITATGQRVTLRCSPRSGDLSVYWYQQSLDQGLQFLIQYYNGEERAKGNILERFSAQQFPDLHSELNLSSLELGDSALYFCASSKHTGELFFGEGSRLTVL.

The genes are TRBV10-3 and TRBJ2-4, with TRBD2 as a possible D gene (6 bases). The CDR3 consists of 15 residues. Germline V CDR1 and CDR2: ENHRY, SYGVKD. The V end lost 10 bases, the J end lost 13 bases, and 29 bases lay between the germline ends. The chain's CDR3 is CATSGGSGDKNTQYF. The CDR3 DNA reads as TGTGCCACGAGTGGCGGTAGCGGAGACAAAAACACCCAGTACTTC.

In its sample, this clonotype ranks as medium-sized (0.01 to 0.1%). V usage is TRBV10-2 and J usage is TRBJ2-2; D may be TRBD1 (5 bases). The CDR3 is made up of 13 amino acids. Germline CDR1 is WSHSY and CDR2 is SAAADI. Trimming cost V 3 bases and J 7 bases, with 9 bases left between them. CDR3 amino acids: CASSDPQGGELFF. CDR3 nucleotide sequence: TGCGCCAGCAGTGATCCCCAGGGCGGGGAGCTGTTTTTT.